This passage covers 28 T cell receptor beta chains from one sample sequenced in a study of cytomegalovirus exposure and HLA in healthy donors. The PCR used 60 Vbeta and 13 Jbeta primers. Measured with immunoSEQ multiplex PCR; TCRdb has only the in-frame clones, and not every one. The table lists 100,000 or so clones, 60% to 80% of them singletons, with around 2% in the top ten. Sequencing was carried out using PBMCs. Receptor source: a human donor in good health.

The chain has TRBV2 and TRBJ2-3; TRBD1 might be the D (5 bases). Germline CDR1 is SNHLY and CDR2 is FYNNEI. This CDR3 contains 12 residues. V was clipped by 4 bases and J by 6 bases, with 8 bases between them. CDR3 residues: CASSVSGDTQYF. The DNA for the CDR3 is TGTGCCAGCAGTGTATCAGGGGATACGCAGTATTTT.

The genes are TRBV7-8 and TRBJ2-7, with D maybe TRBD2 (6 bases). V lost 5 bases and J 0 bases, leaving 14 bases between the germline ends. In germline, CDR1 is SGHVS, CDR2 FQNEAQ. CDR3 size: 15 residues. CDR3 coding DNA: TGTGCCAGCAGCCCACCGGGACTCCGCTCCTACGAGCAGTACTTC. It yields the protein CASSPPGLRSYEQYF.

The V and J genes are TRBV5-6 and TRBJ1-5; 8 positions match TRBD1. Unmatched junction bases numbered 5, after V lost 2 bases and J lost 7 bases. Germline assignment: CDR1 SGHDT and CDR2 YYEEEE. This CDR3 spans 14 amino acids. The CDR3 DNA reads TGTGCCAGCAGCTTCTCAGGGGGCGGACAGCCCCAGCATTTT. Translated, it gives CASSFSGGGQPQHF.

V gene TRBV6-1 combines with J gene TRBJ2-2; D ambiguous. The germline V and J ends were trimmed by 3 bases and 9 bases, with 5 bases remaining between them. Germline CDR1 reads MNHNS; CDR2 reads SASEGT. The CDR3 has 11 residues. The CDR3 loop is CASSDWRELFF. The CDR3 DNA reads TGTGCCAGCAGTGACTGGCGGGAGCTGTTTTTT.

The chain uses TRBV30 and TRBJ1-5, with D possibly TRBD1 on 6 matching bases. There are 14 residues in the CDR3. Germline CDR1 GTSNPN, CDR2 SVGIG (reference sequence). The V and J ends lost 0 bases and 5 bases respectively, with 11 bases between them. The CDR3 nucleotides are TGTGCCTGGAGTGTTCGCGGGGGCGATCAGCCCCAGCATTTT. Encoded protein: CAWSVRGGDQPQHF.

This clone was seen only a few times. The rearrangement links TRBV7-8 to TRBJ2-5; TRBD1 agrees at 7 bases. The J call may be wrong; the DNA end is better matched by TRBJ2-7. The CDR3 loop spans 14 amino acids. Germline V gives CDR1 SGHVS, CDR2 FQNEAQ. Here the CDR3 reads CASSSRQGAYEQYF. CDR3 DNA sequence: TGTGCCAGCAGCTCACGACAGGGAGCCTACGAGCAGTACTTC.

V and J are TRBV15 and TRBJ1-3; D is possibly TRBD1 (6 bases). Between the trimmed V and J ends, which lost 6 bases and 2 bases, there was a span of 11 bases. The V gene's germline CDR1 is LNHNV and CDR2 YYDKDF (reference sequence). The CDR3 is 14 residues long. The CDR3 bases are TGTGCCACCAGGAACAGGGTCGCTGGAAACACCATATATTTT. It translates to CATRNRVAGNTIYF.

Only one count was recorded for this clone. The chain links TRBV19 to TRBJ2-1, with D possibly TRBD2 on 5 matching bases. This CDR3 is 11 amino acids long. Trimming pared 4 bases from V and 8 bases from J, leaving 6 bases between. Germline loops: CDR1 LNHDA, CDR2 SQIVND (reference sequence). Here the CDR3 reads CASSRGDEQFF. DNA for the CDR3: TGTGCCAGTAGTAGGGGAGATGAGCAGTTCTTC.

The gene calls are TRBV2 and TRBJ1-5; TRBD1 matches at 9 bases. The J segment lost 4 bases and the V segment lost 6 bases, leaving 4 bases of the junction unmatched. The CDR3 has 14 residues. The germline CDR1 and CDR2 sequences are SNHLY and FYNNEI. The CDR3 bases are TGTGCCAGCAGCCTTGGGACAGGGAATCAGCCCCAGCATTTT. It is translated as CASSLGTGNQPQHF.

This chain uses TRBV5-1 with TRBJ2-7; 9 bases match TRBD2. The germline V gene encodes CDR1 SGHRS and CDR2 YFSETQ. The CDR3 has 14 amino acids. Trimming cost V 4 bases and J 4 bases; bases outside gene matches: 6. CDR3 DNA sequence: TGCGCCAGCAGCCCCAGCGGGAGGTCTTACGAGCAGTACTTC. This codes for CASSPSGRSYEQYF.

The chain joins TRBV2 to TRBJ2-3, with TRBD1 matching over 7 bases. Germline trimming cut 11 bases from V and 0 bases from J; bases unmatched to any gene: 8. The CDR3 runs 14 residues. Germline CDR1 is SNHLY and CDR2 is FYNNEI. The CDR3 protein is CAVQGIESTDTQYF. The CDR3 DNA sequence: TGTGCCGTACAGGGGATTGAGAGCACAGATACGCAGTATTTT. The full variable domain, in which reference TRBV2 and TRBJ2-3 provide the parts outside the CDR3, is EPEVTQTPSHQVTQMGQEVILRCVPISNHLYFYWYRQILGQKVEFLVSFYNNEISEKSEIFDDQFSVERPDGSNFTLKIRSTKLEDSAMYFCAVQGIESTDTQYFGPGTRLTVL.

The CDR3 DNA reads as TGTGCCAGCAGTGAACAGGGGCTCTATGGCTACACCTTC. Translating gives CASSEQGLYGYTF. The rearrangement uses TRBV6-5 and TRBJ1-2, with 7 bases that match TRBD1. CDR1 is MNHEY, CDR2 SVGAGI, per germline. After removal of 5 bases from V and 4 bases from J, the junction contained 4 bases not matched to a gene. The CDR3 sequence is 13 residues long.

J is TRBJ2-1 and V is TRBV7-2; D is perhaps TRBD2 (6 bases). The CDR3 has 12 residues. Germline V CDR1 and CDR2: SGHTA, FQGNSA. V was cut by 5 bases and J by 12 bases, with 14 bases left in between. The CDR3 loop is CASSARDFLQFF. CDR3 nucleotides: TGTGCCAGCAGCGCCCGGGACTTTTTGCAGTTCTTC.

The V call is TRBV9, the J call TRBJ1-2, with 11 positions matching TRBD1. CDR1 is SGDLS, CDR2 YYNGEE, per germline. The CDR3 covers 16 residues. Trimming at V came to 3 bases and at J to 6 bases, leaving 10 bases not matched to a gene. The CDR3 spells CASSALGQGAVNGYTF. The CDR3 coding sequence is TGTGCCAGCAGCGCTCTAGGACAGGGGGCTGTTAATGGCTACACCTTC.

V usage is TRBV29-1 and J usage is TRBJ2-7; TRBD1 is a possible D gene (6 bases). The V end was cut by 7 bases, the J end by 3 bases, with 10 bases between. The length of the CDR3 is 11 residues. Germline-derived CDR1 and CDR2 are SQVTM and ANQGSEA. The CDR3 bases are TGCAGCGCCATGACAGGCTACGAGCAGTACTTC. Its translation: CSAMTGYEQYF.

The genes are TRBV7-9 and TRBJ2-7; a weak D match, TRBD2 (5 bases). Per germline, CDR1 SEHNR and CDR2 FQNEAQ (reference sequence). The CDR3 sequence is 15 residues long. Trimming took off 4 bases at V and 4 bases at J, with 17 bases between the two ends. The CDR3 coding sequence is TGTGCCAGCAGCTCCTCCCCGGACTCCGAGTACGAGCAGTACTTC. Amino acids: CASSSSPDSEYEQYF.

The chain joins TRBV5-1 to TRBJ2-5; TRBD2 matches at 12 bases. The CDR3 totals 17 residues. The germline V gene encodes CDR1 SGHRS and CDR2 YFSETQ. J gave up 3 bases and V 2 bases, and 8 bases lay outside the gene matches. The CDR3 DNA sequence: TGCGCCAGCAGCTTACGACTCAGACTAGCGGGGGAAGAGACCCAGTACTTC. This codes for CASSLRLRLAGEETQYF.

The chain has TRBV29-1 and TRBJ2-3; D gene ambiguous. This CDR3 has 12 residues. Germline V lookup: CDR1 SQVTM, CDR2 ANQGSEA. V lost 4 bases and J 2 bases, leaving 7 bases between the germline ends. The CDR3 protein is CSVAQLTDTQYF. In DNA form, the CDR3 reads TGCAGCGTTGCACAGCTCACAGATACGCAGTATTTT.

The gene calls are TRBV6-5 and TRBJ1-5; 7 positions agree with TRBD1. Germline V CDR1 and CDR2: MNHEY, SVGAGI. CDR3 length: 15 amino acids. Trimming took 2 bases from V and 7 from J; bases not matched to a gene: 8. CDR3 DNA sequence: TGTGCCAGCAGTTACGTACTGACAGGGCCCCAGCCCCAGCATTTT. Its translation is CASSYVLTGPQPQHF.

The chain couples TRBV29-1 to TRBJ2-1; TRBD2 matches at 13 bases. In germline, CDR1 is SQVTM, CDR2 ANQGSEA. With 7 bases clipped from V and 7 bases from J, the junction kept 7 bases outside the gene matches. The CDR3 is 14 residues long. CDR3: CSGRTSGSINEQFF. CDR3 DNA: TGCAGCGGACGGACTAGCGGGAGTATTAATGAGCAGTTCTTC.

The rearrangement uses TRBV5-6 and TRBJ2-3; 8 nucleotides align to TRBD1. Looked up from germline, CDR1 is SGHDT and CDR2 is YYEEEE. This CDR3 contains 15 residues. With V trimmed by 2 bases and J by 1 base, 3 bases remained unmatched. This CDR3 is CASSLDRGGTDTQYF. The CDR3 DNA is TGTGCCAGCAGCTTAGACAGGGGAGGCACAGATACGCAGTATTTT.

This chain connects TRBV28 to TRBJ2-3; 7 positions match TRBD2. V lost 3 bases to trimming and J lost 0 bases; unmatched junction nucleotides: 6. The germline V gene encodes CDR1 MDHEN and CDR2 SYDVKM. The CDR3 spans 16 residues. The CDR3 loop is CASSLSSGASTDTQYF. CDR3 DNA: TGTGCCAGCAGTTTGTCAAGCGGGGCTAGCACAGATACGCAGTATTTT. Drawing the rest from reference TRBV28 and TRBJ2-3, the complete variable domain is DVKVTQSSRYLVKRTGEKVFLECVQDMDHENMFWYRQDPGLGLRLIYFSYDVKMKEKGDIPEGYSVSREKKERFSLILESASTNQTSMYLCASSLSSGASTDTQYFGPGTRLTVL.

V gene TRBV6-1 combines with J gene TRBJ2-7; the match to TRBD1 covers 9 bases. The CDR3 spans 14 residues. The V and J ends lost 4 bases and 6 bases, in that order; junction bases with no gene match: 7. Germline loops: CDR1 MNHNS, CDR2 SASEGT. This CDR3 reads CASSVSGTGFEQYF. The CDR3 DNA is TGTGCCAGCAGTGTATCCGGGACAGGGTTCGAGCAGTACTTC.

This chain uses TRBV5-5 with TRBJ2-6; 7 bases are a match to TRBD1. V dropped 4 bases and J dropped 1; count of bases not matched to a gene: 8. The V gene's germline CDR1 is SGHKS and CDR2 YYEKEE (reference sequence). This CDR3 comprises 17 residues. CDR3 DNA sequence: TGTGCCAGCAGCCTCCCAAGGACAGGTTCTGGGGCCAACGTCCTGACTTTC. Amino acid sequence: CASSLPRTGSGANVLTF.

There are a few counts of this clone. The chain links TRBV6-1 to TRBJ1-4; D gene unclear. Germline CDR1 reads MNHNS; CDR2 reads SASEGT. The CDR3 length is 13 residues. V lost 5 bases and J 10 bases, leaving 14 bases between the germline ends. The CDR3 region is CASSPIGLGKLFF. CDR3 nucleotides: TGTGCCAGCAGTCCGATCGGGTTGGGAAAACTGTTTTTT.

This chain uses TRBV27 with TRBJ2-1; D possibly corresponds to TRBD2 (6 bases). Trimming stripped 6 bases from V and 6 bases from J, with 12 bases between. This CDR3 region has 13 residues. CDR1 MNHEY and CDR2 SMNVEV come from the germline V gene (reference sequence). CDR3 nucleotide sequence: TGTGCCAGCAGGCGCGGGACCCTCAATGAGCAGTTCTTC. This encodes CASRRGTLNEQFF.

This clone turned up a few times. The chain recombines TRBV2 with TRBJ1-2; possibly TRBD1 for D (6 bases). V was shortened by 8 bases and J by 4 bases, with 14 bases between the two germline ends. The CDR3 is made up of 13 amino acids. Germline CDR1 SNHLY, CDR2 FYNNEI. CDR3 bases: TGTGCCAGCCCCAGGGGCGACGGCTATGGCTACACCTTC. This encodes CASPRGDGYGYTF.

As for this clone: Its ends do not fully match the called genes, so a read error is possible. The rearrangement links TRBV11-2 to TRBJ1-3, with 9 bases matching TRBD1. Looked up from germline, CDR1 is SGHAT and CDR2 is FQNNGV. The CDR3 consists of 14 residues. The CDR3 DNA reads as TGTGCCACCTGGGACAGGGCCTCTCGAAACACCATATATTTT. This translates into CATWDRASRNTIYF.